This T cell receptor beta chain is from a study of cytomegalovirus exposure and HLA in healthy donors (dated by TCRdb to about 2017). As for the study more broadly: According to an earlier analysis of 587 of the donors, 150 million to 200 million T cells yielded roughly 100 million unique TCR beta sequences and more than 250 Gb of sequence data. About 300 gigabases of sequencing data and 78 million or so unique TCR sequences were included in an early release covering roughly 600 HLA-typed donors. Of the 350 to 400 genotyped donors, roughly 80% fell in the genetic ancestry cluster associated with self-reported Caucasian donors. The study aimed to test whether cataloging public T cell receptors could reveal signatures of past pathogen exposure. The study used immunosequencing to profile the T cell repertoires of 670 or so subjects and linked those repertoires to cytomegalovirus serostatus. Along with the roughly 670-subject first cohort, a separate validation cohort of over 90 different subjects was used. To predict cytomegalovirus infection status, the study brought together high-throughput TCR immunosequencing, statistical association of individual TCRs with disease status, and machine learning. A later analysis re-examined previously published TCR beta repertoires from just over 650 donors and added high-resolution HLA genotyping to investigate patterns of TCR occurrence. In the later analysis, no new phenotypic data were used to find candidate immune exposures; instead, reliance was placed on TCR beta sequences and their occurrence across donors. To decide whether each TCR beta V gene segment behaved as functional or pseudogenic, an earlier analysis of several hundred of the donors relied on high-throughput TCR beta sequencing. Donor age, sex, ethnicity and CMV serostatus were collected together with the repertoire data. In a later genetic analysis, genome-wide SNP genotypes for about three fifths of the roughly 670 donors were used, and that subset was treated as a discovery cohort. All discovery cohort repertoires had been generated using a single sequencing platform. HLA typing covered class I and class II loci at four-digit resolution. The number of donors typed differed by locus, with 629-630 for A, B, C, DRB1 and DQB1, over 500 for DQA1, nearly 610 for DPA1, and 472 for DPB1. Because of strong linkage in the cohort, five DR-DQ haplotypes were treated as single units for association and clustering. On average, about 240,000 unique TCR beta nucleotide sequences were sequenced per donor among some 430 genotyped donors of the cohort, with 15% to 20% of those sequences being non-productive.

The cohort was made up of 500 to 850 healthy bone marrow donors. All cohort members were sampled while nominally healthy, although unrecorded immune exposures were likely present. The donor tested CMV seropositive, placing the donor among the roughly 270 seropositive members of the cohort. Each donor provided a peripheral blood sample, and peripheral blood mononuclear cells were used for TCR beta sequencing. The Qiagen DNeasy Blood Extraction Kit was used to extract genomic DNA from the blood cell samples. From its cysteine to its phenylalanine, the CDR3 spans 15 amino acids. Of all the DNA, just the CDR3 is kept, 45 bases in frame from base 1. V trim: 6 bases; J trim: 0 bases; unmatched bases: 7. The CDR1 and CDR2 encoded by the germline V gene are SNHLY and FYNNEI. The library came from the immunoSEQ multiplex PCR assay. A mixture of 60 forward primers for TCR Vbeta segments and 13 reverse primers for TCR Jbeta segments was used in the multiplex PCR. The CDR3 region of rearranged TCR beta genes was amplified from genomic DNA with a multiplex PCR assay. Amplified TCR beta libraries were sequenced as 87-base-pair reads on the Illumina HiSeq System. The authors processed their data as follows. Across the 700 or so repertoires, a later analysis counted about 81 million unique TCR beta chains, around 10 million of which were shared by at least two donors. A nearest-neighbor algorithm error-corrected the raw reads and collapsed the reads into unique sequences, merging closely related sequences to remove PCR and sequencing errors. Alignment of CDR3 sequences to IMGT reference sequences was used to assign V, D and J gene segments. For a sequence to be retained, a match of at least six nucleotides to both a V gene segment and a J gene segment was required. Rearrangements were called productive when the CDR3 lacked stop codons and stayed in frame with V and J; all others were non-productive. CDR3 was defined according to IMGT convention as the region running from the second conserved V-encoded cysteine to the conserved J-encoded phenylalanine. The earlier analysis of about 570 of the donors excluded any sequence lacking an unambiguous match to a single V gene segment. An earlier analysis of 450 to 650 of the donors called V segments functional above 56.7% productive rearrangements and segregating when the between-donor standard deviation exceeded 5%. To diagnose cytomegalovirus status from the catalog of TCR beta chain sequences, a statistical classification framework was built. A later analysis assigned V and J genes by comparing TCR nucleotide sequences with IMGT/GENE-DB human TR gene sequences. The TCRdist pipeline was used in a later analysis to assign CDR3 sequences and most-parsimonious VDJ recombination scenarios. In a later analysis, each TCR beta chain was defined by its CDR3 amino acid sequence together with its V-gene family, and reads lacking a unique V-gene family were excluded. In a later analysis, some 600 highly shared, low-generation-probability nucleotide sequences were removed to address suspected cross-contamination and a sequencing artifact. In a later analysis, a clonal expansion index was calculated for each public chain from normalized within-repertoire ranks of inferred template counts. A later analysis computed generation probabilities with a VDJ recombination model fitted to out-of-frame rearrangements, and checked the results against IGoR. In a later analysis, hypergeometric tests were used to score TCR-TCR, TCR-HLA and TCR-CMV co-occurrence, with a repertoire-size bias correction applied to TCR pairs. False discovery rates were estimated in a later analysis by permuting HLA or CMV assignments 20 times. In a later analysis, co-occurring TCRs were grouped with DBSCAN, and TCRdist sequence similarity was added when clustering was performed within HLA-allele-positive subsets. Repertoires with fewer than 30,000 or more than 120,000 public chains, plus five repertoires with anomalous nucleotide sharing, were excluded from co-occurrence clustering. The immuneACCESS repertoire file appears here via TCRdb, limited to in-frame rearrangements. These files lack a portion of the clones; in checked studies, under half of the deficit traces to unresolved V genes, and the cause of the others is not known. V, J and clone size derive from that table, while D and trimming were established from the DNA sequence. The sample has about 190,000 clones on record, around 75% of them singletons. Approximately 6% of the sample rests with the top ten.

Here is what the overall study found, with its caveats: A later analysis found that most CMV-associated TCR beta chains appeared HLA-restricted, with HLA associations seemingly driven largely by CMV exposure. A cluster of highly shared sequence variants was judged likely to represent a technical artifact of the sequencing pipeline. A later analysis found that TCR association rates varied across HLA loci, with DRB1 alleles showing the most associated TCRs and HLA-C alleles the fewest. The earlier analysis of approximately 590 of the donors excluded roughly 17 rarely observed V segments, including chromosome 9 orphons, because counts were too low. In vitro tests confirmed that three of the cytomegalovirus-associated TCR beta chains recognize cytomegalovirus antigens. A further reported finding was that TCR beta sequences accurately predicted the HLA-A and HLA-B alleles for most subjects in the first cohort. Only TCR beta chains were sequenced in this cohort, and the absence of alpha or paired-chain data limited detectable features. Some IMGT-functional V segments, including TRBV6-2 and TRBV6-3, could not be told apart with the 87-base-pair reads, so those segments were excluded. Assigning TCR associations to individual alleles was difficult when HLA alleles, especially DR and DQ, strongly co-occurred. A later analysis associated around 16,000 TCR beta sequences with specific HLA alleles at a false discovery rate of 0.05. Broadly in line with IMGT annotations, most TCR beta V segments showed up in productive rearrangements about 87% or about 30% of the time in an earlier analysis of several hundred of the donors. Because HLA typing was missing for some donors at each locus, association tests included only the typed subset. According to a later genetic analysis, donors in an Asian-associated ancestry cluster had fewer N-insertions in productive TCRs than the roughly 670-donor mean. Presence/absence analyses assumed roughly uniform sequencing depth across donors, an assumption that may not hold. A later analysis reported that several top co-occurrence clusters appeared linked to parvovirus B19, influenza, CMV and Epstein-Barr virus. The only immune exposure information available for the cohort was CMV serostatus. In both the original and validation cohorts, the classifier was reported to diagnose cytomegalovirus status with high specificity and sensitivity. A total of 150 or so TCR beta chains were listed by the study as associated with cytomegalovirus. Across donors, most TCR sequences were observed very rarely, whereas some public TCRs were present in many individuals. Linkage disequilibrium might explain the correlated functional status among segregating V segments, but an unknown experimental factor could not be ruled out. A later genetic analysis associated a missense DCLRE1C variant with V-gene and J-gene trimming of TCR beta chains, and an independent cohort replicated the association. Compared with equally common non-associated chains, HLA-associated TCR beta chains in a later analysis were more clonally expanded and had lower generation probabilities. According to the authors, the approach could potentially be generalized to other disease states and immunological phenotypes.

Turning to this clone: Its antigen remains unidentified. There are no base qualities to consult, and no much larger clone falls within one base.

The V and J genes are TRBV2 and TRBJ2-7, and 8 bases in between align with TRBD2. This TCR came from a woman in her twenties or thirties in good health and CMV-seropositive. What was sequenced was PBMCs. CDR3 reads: CASRITGGSSYEQYF. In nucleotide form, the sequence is TGTGCCAGCAGAATAACGGGGGGGAGCTCCTACGAGCAGTACTTC.